The clone carrying this TCR beta chain was detected a few times. The 5'RACE method, run with constant-segment primers, produced TCR alpha and TCR beta cDNA libraries (carrying sample barcodes and UMIs). In TCRdb, the 5' RACE reads were re-called with MiXCR into one record per CDR3 protein. The profile shows approximately 580,000 distinct CDR3 sequences, around 21% of them singletons. These data come from a study of T-cell memory formation after mild COVID-19. The CDR3 loop spans 13 amino acids. V was trimmed by 2 bases and J by 7 bases, leaving 9 bases between them. Looked up from germline, CDR1 is MNHEY and CDR2 is SVGAGI.

The V gene is TRBV6-5, the J gene TRBJ1-5; D is undetermined. The sequence came from an adult woman who had mild COVID-19 (a few samples of this study predate the infection). Cell type and time point are not known. The sample taken for sequencing was PBMCs or a T cell subset sorted from them (not recorded which). DNA for the CDR3: TGTGCCAGCAGTTACGATGGGGTGCAGCCCCAGCATTTT. It translates to CASSYDGVQPQHF.